This paragraph covers one T cell receptor (beta chain) sequence. The antigen is undetermined. The sample originates from a study of graft-versus-host responses after intestinal transplantation. Findings of the study overall: Graft-versus-host to host-versus-graft clonal ratios in allografts were high in patients with graft-donor T cell macrochimerism.

The CDR3 extends over 13 amino acids. After removal of 6 bases from V and 4 bases from J, the junction contained 5 bases not matched to a gene. Germline CDR1 and CDR2: MNHEY and SVGAGI. TCRdb's table, derived via immunoSEQ multiplex PCR, lists solely in-frame clones and lacks some. The table has 95,000 to 100,000 clones, around 86% seen once. This TCR was sampled from a human patient who received an intestinal transplant, so some T cells may come from the graft donor. Specimen: PBMCs, collected 255 days after intestinal transplant. The chain links TRBV6-5 to TRBJ1-2; 7 nucleotides match TRBD1. CDR3 coding DNA: TGTGCCAGCAGCCTGAAGGGGGCCTATGGCTACACCTTC. Protein sequence: CASSLKGAYGYTF.